A single sample is the source of the 23 T cell receptor beta chains below, sequenced in a study of T cell changes during pregnancy in multiple sclerosis (dated by TCRdb to between 2018 and 2021). The library was obtained by the immunoSEQ multiplex PCR assay. As stored in TCRdb, this immuneACCESS dataset retains in-frame rearrangements with V and J assigned. A fraction of the clones does not appear; measured against another copy, unresolved V genes explain less than half of the discrepancy, and the remainder lacks a known reason. The sample contains under 50,000 clones, around 90% of them found a single time. The ten top clones hold more than 0.6% of the sample. The material was CD4+ T cells from peripheral blood mononuclear cells, obtained in the first trimester of pregnancy. The receptors were gathered from a female donor with multiple sclerosis, enrolled in a pregnancy study.

The chain combines TRBV6-1 with TRBJ1-1; 7 nucleotides line up with TRBD1. The V gene end was trimmed by 8 bases and the J gene end by 4 bases; junction bases not matched to a gene: 10. There are 14 residues in the CDR3. CDR1 MNHNS and CDR2 SASEGT come from the germline V gene. CDR3 residues: CASLVTGAVTEAFF. CDR3 nucleotide sequence: TGTGCCAGCCTCGTTACAGGGGCGGTCACTGAAGCTTTCTTT.

The V gene is TRBV27, the J gene TRBJ1-1; a possible D gene is TRBD1 (5 bases). The CDR3 is 13 residues long. Germline V gene lookup returns CDR1 MNHEY and CDR2 SMNVEV (reference sequence). V lost 3 bases to trimming and J lost 6 bases, with 11 bases between them. The CDR3 DNA reads as TGTGCCAGCAGTTTTCAGGGTTCGGCTGAAGCTTTCTTT. This encodes CASSFQGSAEAFF.

The rearrangement links TRBV4-1 to TRBJ2-1; 9 bases agree with TRBD1. There are 18 residues in the CDR3. The trim removed 0 bases at V and 4 bases at J, leaving 10 bases unmatched. Germline V gene data show CDR1 as MGHRA and CDR2 as YSYEKL. In DNA form, the CDR3 reads TGCGCCAGCAGCCAAGAGATGGACAGGGGATTCCTATACAATGAGCAGTTCTTC. Translated, it gives CASSQEMDRGFLYNEQFF.

J is TRBJ1-2 and V is TRBV2; the D gene is possibly TRBD1 (5 bases). The V gene's germline CDR1 is SNHLY and CDR2 FYNNEI. Trimming shortened V by 4 bases and J by 4 bases, and 10 bases separated the two germline ends. This CDR3 is 13 amino acids long. The CDR3 DNA sequence: TGTGCCAGCAGTGGACAGCCAGGCTATGGCTACACCTTC. It is translated as CASSGQPGYGYTF.

The CDR3 loop reads CASSNLGGMSEQYF. DNA for the CDR3: TGTGCCAGTAGTAACCTCGGCGGGATGAGCGAGCAGTACTTC. V gene TRBV19 combines with J gene TRBJ2-7, with D maybe TRBD2 (6 bases). The CDR3 covers 14 residues. Trimming cost V 4 bases and J 6 bases, with 16 bases left between them. CDR1 and CDR2 from the germline V gene are LNHDA and SQIVND (reference sequence).

The genes are TRBV6-4 and TRBJ2-1; D is unresolved. V was pared by 0 bases and J by 0 bases, with 9 bases between. The CDR3 extends over 16 amino acids. From germline, CDR1 is MRHNA and CDR2 SNTAGT. CDR3 loop: CASSDSSKSSYNEQFF. Written as DNA, the CDR3 is TGTGCCAGCAGTGACTCATCAAAGAGCTCCTACAATGAGCAGTTCTTC.

V usage is TRBV9 and J usage is TRBJ2-7, with TRBD1 matching 7 bases. The CDR3 has 15 amino acids. The J segment lost 4 bases and the V segment lost 0 bases, leaving 7 bases of the junction unmatched. Per the germline V gene, CDR1 is SGDLS and CDR2 is YYNGEE. This CDR3 is CASSVDAAGGYEQYF. CDR3 sequence (DNA): TGTGCCAGCAGCGTAGACGCGGCAGGGGGTTACGAGCAGTACTTC.

The count of this clone is one. V gene TRBV5-4 combines with J gene TRBJ1-4; the match to TRBD1 covers 8 bases. With V trimmed by 4 bases and J by 0 bases, 8 bases remained unmatched. The CDR3 has 17 amino acids. Germline V CDR1 and CDR2: SGHNT, YYREEE (reference sequence). Here the CDR3 reads CASSPDRGDATNEKLFF. CDR3 in DNA: TGTGCCAGCAGCCCTGACAGGGGCGACGCAACTAATGAAAAACTGTTTTTT.

The V and J genes are TRBV7-9 and TRBJ1-4; 10 bases line up with TRBD1. CDR3 length equals 16 residues. V shed 4 bases, J shed 1 base, and the junction held 3 bases outside the gene matches. Germline CDR1 SEHNR, CDR2 FQNEAQ (reference sequence). CDR3 bases: TGTGCCAGCAGCTCAAGGACAGGGGGAACTAATGAAAAACTGTTTTTT. Its protein is CASSSRTGGTNEKLFF.

A single count supports this clone. The gene calls are TRBV5-6 and TRBJ1-4; D perhaps matches TRBD1 (5 bases). The V and J ends lost 6 bases and 7 bases respectively, with 22 bases between them. Looked up from germline, CDR1 is SGHDT and CDR2 is YYEEEE. The CDR3 has 16 residues. CDR3 nucleotides: TGTGCCAGCACTTCGCAGCCAGCAGGGTGGGGTGAAAAACTGTTTTTT. The encoded protein is CASTSQPAGWGEKLFF.

The V gene is TRBV28, the J gene TRBJ1-5, with D maybe TRBD1 (6 bases). Trimming pared 6 bases from V and 4 bases from J, leaving 13 bases between. Germline loops: CDR1 MDHEN, CDR2 SYDVKM. The CDR3 is made up of 14 amino acids. CDR3 nucleotides: TGTGCCAGCAGCCGGACAGACGGTAATCAGCCCCAGCATTTT. It is translated as CASSRTDGNQPQHF.

The chain is built from TRBV15 and TRBJ1-2, with D perhaps TRBD1 (5 bases). V lost 0 bases and J lost 7, with 12 bases in between. Germline V gene lookup returns CDR1 LNHNV and CDR2 YYDKDF (reference sequence). The CDR3 is 14 amino acids. This CDR3 is CATSRDKVGGGYTF. The CDR3 region has the DNA TGTGCCACCAGCAGAGATAAGGTGGGGGGTGGCTACACCTTC.

The V gene is TRBV6-6, the J gene TRBJ1-2, with 8 bases aligning to TRBD1. Germline assignment: CDR1 MNHNY and CDR2 SVGAGI (reference sequence). The CDR3 contains 16 residues. Trimming at V came to 6 bases and at J to 0 bases, leaving 9 bases not matched to a gene. CDR3 protein: CASSRQQGAANYGYTF. The CDR3 bases are TGTGCCAGCAGCCGCCAGCAGGGGGCGGCTAACTATGGCTACACCTTC.

V usage is TRBV7-2 and J usage is TRBJ2-5; 7 bases agree with TRBD1. CDR1 and CDR2 from the germline V gene are SGHTA and FQGNSA. The CDR3 loop spans 14 amino acids. Trimming cost V 9 bases and J 5 bases; bases outside gene matches: 12. The CDR3 loop reads CASHWDSLGETQYF. The CDR3 DNA reads as TGTGCCAGTCATTGGGACAGCCTGGGGGAGACCCAGTACTTC.

The rearrangement links TRBV27 to TRBJ2-1; 9 bases are a match to TRBD2. The ends lost 3 bases at V and 7 bases at J; junction bases unmatched: 10. This CDR3 has 16 amino acids. Germline V CDR1 and CDR2: MNHEY, SMNVEV (reference sequence). CDR3 in amino acids: CASSFSSGGLENEQFF. CDR3 sequence (DNA): TGTGCCAGCAGTTTTAGCAGCGGGGGGCTGGAGAATGAGCAGTTCTTC.

The CDR3 reads CASSLYGLLTDTQYF. CDR3 bases: TGTGCCAGCAGCTTGTACGGACTCCTCACAGATACGCAGTATTTT. The V gene is TRBV5-6, the J gene TRBJ2-3; D perhaps matches TRBD2 (5 bases). The CDR3 has 15 residues. Looked up from germline, CDR1 is SGHDT and CDR2 is YYEEEE. The V end lost 1 base, the J end lost 2 bases, and 11 bases lay between the germline ends.

This clone is a singleton in its sample. The chain couples TRBV28 to TRBJ1-1, with 7 bases lining up with TRBD1. The CDR3 totals 15 residues. CDR1 and CDR2 from the germline V gene are MDHEN and SYDVKM. V shed 3 bases and J 8 bases; nucleotides not matched to a gene: 12. This chain's CDR3 is CASSLFLVRDREAFF. The DNA of the CDR3 is TGTGCCAGCAGTTTGTTTTTGGTCCGGGACAGAGAAGCTTTCTTT.

This chain joins TRBV13 and TRBJ2-3; 8 bases map to TRBD2. The junction had 11 bases not matched to a gene; V was cut back by 5 bases and J by 4 bases. The V gene's germline CDR1 is PRHDT and CDR2 FYEKMQ (reference sequence). This CDR3 contains 16 residues. The CDR3 nucleotides read TGTGCCAGCAGCCCGCTCGCGGGAGGCCCTGCAGATACGCAGTATTTT. As protein: CASSPLAGGPADTQYF.

The chain is built from TRBV5-4 and TRBJ2-7; D gene ambiguous. V dropped 3 bases and J dropped 4 bases, with 8 bases sitting between them. Germline assignment: CDR1 SGHNT and CDR2 YYREEE (reference sequence). This CDR3 has 12 residues. The CDR3 nucleotides read TGTGCCAGCAGCTCCCAGACATACGAGCAGTACTTC. Translation gives CASSSQTYEQYF. Based on the CDR3 plus reference TRBV5-4 and TRBJ2-7, the full variable domain is ETGVTQSPTHLIKTRGQQVTLRCSSQSGHNTVSWYQQALGQGPQFIFQYYREEENGRGNFPPRFSGLQFPNYSSELNVNALELDDSALYLCASSSQTYEQYFGPGTRLTVT.

The chain recombines TRBV12-5 with TRBJ2-1; TRBD2 matches at 7 bases. The CDR3 runs to 16 residues. From germline, CDR1 is LGHNT and CDR2 FRNRAP. Losses at the gene ends were 0 bases for V and 2 bases for J; bases not matched to a gene: 4. The CDR3 DNA follows: TGTGCTAGTGGTTTGGTACGGGAGGATACCTACAATGAGCAGTTCTTC. It encodes CASGLVREDTYNEQFF.

This clone occurred once. This chain uses TRBV27 with TRBJ2-1; TRBD2 matches at 8 bases. V shed 5 bases, J shed 4 bases, and the junction held 10 bases outside the gene matches. Germline V gives CDR1 MNHEY, CDR2 SMNVEV (reference sequence). This CDR3 region has 16 residues. CDR3 residues: CASSLLAGSQYNEQFF. The CDR3 nucleotides are TGTGCCAGCAGTCTGTTAGCGGGATCGCAGTACAATGAGCAGTTCTTC.

The CDR3 region is CASSLDGTGYNEQFF. The DNA of the CDR3 is TGCGCCAGCAGCTTGGATGGGACAGGCTACAATGAGCAGTTCTTC. The gene calls are TRBV5-1 and TRBJ2-1; 8 bases align to TRBD1. V shed 0 bases, J shed 3 bases, and the junction held 2 bases outside the gene matches. The CDR3 spans 15 residues. Germline V gives CDR1 SGHRS, CDR2 YFSETQ. Using reference TRBV5-1 and TRBJ2-1 for the parts outside the CDR3, the full variable domain is KAGVTQTPRYLIKTRGQQVTLSCSPISGHRSVSWYQQTPGQGLQFLFEYFSETQRNKGNFPGRFSGRQFSNSRSEMNVSTLELGDSALYLCASSLDGTGYNEQFFGPGTRLTVL.

This chain uses TRBV29-1 with TRBJ1-2; a possible D gene is TRBD1 (6 bases). V lost 7 bases and J 8 bases, leaving 17 bases between the germline ends. The germline V gene encodes CDR1 SQVTM and CDR2 ANQGSEA. The CDR3 length is 12 residues. CDR3 residues: CSGHREPLGYTF. The CDR3 DNA is TGCAGCGGGCACAGGGAGCCTCTCGGCTACACCTTC.